This is a list of T cell receptor beta chains from one sample in a study of graft-versus-host responses after intestinal transplantation. The assay was immunoSEQ multiplex PCR, and TCRdb's table has in-frame clones only and misses some. The table records under 8,500 clones, 83% of them present only once. The sequences come from ileum tissue, collected 300 to 320 days after intestinal transplant. The receptor set was obtained from a human patient who received an intestinal transplant, so some T cells may come from the graft donor. CDR3s include the opening cysteine and the closing phenylalanine or tryptophan. A D gene is named only where the DNA matches it firmly. Clone sizes are given selectively: once, few, many, or a class where the clone is expanded.

J gene | V gene | D gene | CDR3 length | clone size | CDR3 DNA | CDR3 protein
TRBJ2-2 | TRBV21-1 | . | 17 | few | TGTGCCAGCAACAGGGGGCGGACTAGCGGGAACACCGGGGAGCTGTTTTTT | CASNRGRTSGNTGELFF
TRBJ2-7 | TRBV28 | TRBD1 | 15 | . | TGTGCCAGCAGAGAGAGGGACAGGGAATCCTACGAGCAGTACTTC | CASRERDRESYEQYF
TRBJ2-1 | TRBV12-5 | . | 14 | . | TGTGCTAGTGGTTTGTACTCGACTAGCAATGAGCAGTTCTTC | CASGLYSTSNEQFF
TRBJ2-3 | TRBV5-1 | TRBD2 | 16 | . | TGCGCCAGCAGCCCCGGGACTAGCGGTACGGTGGATACGCAGTATTTT | CASSPGTSGTVDTQYF
TRBJ1-3 | TRBV16 | . | 15 | . | TGTGCCAGCAGCCCGACAGGAGGGTCTGGAAACACCATATATTTT | CASSPTGGSGNTIYF
TRBJ2-5 | TRBV29-1 | TRBD2 | 13 | . | TGCAGCGCAGTAGCGGGGGGAATAGAGACCCAGTACTTC | CSAVAGGIETQYF
TRBJ2-7 | TRBV5-5 | TRBD1 | 14 | . | TGTGCCAGCAGCGAATCGGGACAGGCCTACGAGCAGTACTTC | CASSESGQAYEQYF
TRBJ2-7 | TRBV28 | . | 11 | few | TGTGCCAGCAGTCAAGTCTACGAGCAGTACTTC | CASSQVYEQYF
TRBJ2-7 | TRBV18 | TRBD1 | 14 | . | TGTGCCAGCTCACCCGGGACAGGGGGGAGCGAGCAGTACTTC | CASSPGTGGSEQYF
TRBJ2-7 | TRBV18 | . | 14 | . | TGTGCCAGCTCACCGTCCCGGGACATCTACGAGCAGTACTTC | CASSPSRDIYEQYF
TRBJ2-1 | TRBV27 | . | 12 | . | TGTGCCAGCAGTTCCCGCGGGGATGAGCAGTTCTTC | CASSSRGDEQFF
TRBJ1-1 | TRBV29-1 | . | 15 | . | TGCAGCGTTGTAGGAGACGCGGACATGAACACTGAAGCTTTCTTT | CSVVGDADMNTEAFF
TRBJ2-2 | TRBV7-2 | . | 13 | once | TGTGCCAGCAGCTTACAGATAACCGGGGAGCTGTTTTTT | CASSLQITGELFF
TRBJ2-7 | TRBV13 | . | 12 | . | TGTGCCAGCGGATTCGGGGTCTACGAGCAGTACTTC | CASGFGVYEQYF
TRBJ2-3 | TRBV5-1 | . | 13 | . | TGCGCCAGCAGCTCGCTAGCTTCAGATACGCAGTATTTT | CASSSLASDTQYF
TRBJ1-4 | TRBV5-5 | . | 17 | . | TGTGCCAGCAGCTTGCGGGGGGAACCGGGGGCCGGTGAAAAACTGTTTTTT | CASSLRGEPGAGEKLFF
TRBJ1-2 | TRBV27 | . | 13 | . | TGTGCCAGCAGTTGGGCGGGGAACTATGGCTACACCTTC | CASSWAGNYGYTF
TRBJ2-2 | TRBV2 | TRBD1 | 13 | . | TGTGCCAGCAGGGGGACAGGGGCCGGGGAGCTGCTTTTT | CASRGTGAGELLF
TRBJ1-1 | TRBV6-4 | . | 13 | few | TGTGCCAGCAGTGTACAGATAAACACTGAAGCTTTCTTT | CASSVQINTEAFF
TRBJ2-7 | TRBV11-3 | . | 13 | . | TGTGCCAGCAGCCCTGGGACCCTCTACGAGCAGTACTTC | CASSPGTLYEQYF
TRBJ1-6 | TRBV9 | TRBD1 | 17 | . | TGTGCCAGCAGCGCTTGGGACAGGGGGTCCTATAATTCACCCCTCCACTTT | CASSAWDRGSYNSPLHF
TRBJ1-1 | TRBV6-5 | TRBD1 | 15 | . | TGTGCCAGCAGTTACTCGTCCCGACAGGGCACTGAAGCTTTCTTT | CASSYSSRQGTEAFF
TRBJ2-7 | TRBV6-5 | . | 13 | . | TGTGCCAGCAGTTACTCGGACACCTACGAGCAGTACTTC | CASSYSDTYEQYF
TRBJ2-1 | TRBV30 | . | 13 | . | TGTGCCTGGAGTGTACGAGAGTACAATGAGCAGTTCTTC | CAWSVREYNEQFF
TRBJ2-1 | TRBV11-3 | TRBD2 | 17 | . | TGTGCCAGCAGCTTAGAAATATGGACTAGCGGGGCGAATGAGCAGTTCTTC | CASSLEIWTSGANEQFF
TRBJ2-7 | TRBV6-5 | . | 13 | few | TGTGCCAGCAGTGCCCCGGGGACCTACGAGCAGTACTTC | CASSAPGTYEQYF
TRBJ2-3 | TRBV19 | TRBD1 | 15 | . | TGTGCCAGTAGGGACAGGCTTGGGGGCACAGATACGCAGTATTTT | CASRDRLGGTDTQYF
TRBJ2-5 | TRBV4-1 | . | 15 | once | TGCGCCAGCAGCCCCGGGTCCGGATTTCAAGAGACCCAGTACTTC | CASSPGSGFQETQYF
TRBJ1-3 | TRBV28 | TRBD1 | 15 | . | TGTGCCAGCAGTTTCGACAGGGTCACTGGAAACACCATATATTTT | CASSFDRVTGNTIYF
TRBJ1-2 | TRBV30 | . | 14 | . | TGTGCCTGGAGTGTACTTCGGGAGTCCTATGGCTACACCTTC | CAWSVLRESYGYTF
TRBJ1-1 | TRBV6-1 | TRBD1 | 14 | once | TGTGCCAGCAGTGAATGGACAGGGAACACTGAAGCTTTCTTT | CASSEWTGNTEAFF
TRBJ2-3 | TRBV6-1 | TRBD1 | 15 | few | TGTGCCAGCAGTCCTCGGACAGGGAGCGCAGATACGCAGTATTTT | CASSPRTGSADTQYF
TRBJ2-3 | TRBV12-5 | . | 12 | . | TGTGCTAGTGGTGGGGACCTTAGGACGCAGTATTTT | CASGGDLRTQYF